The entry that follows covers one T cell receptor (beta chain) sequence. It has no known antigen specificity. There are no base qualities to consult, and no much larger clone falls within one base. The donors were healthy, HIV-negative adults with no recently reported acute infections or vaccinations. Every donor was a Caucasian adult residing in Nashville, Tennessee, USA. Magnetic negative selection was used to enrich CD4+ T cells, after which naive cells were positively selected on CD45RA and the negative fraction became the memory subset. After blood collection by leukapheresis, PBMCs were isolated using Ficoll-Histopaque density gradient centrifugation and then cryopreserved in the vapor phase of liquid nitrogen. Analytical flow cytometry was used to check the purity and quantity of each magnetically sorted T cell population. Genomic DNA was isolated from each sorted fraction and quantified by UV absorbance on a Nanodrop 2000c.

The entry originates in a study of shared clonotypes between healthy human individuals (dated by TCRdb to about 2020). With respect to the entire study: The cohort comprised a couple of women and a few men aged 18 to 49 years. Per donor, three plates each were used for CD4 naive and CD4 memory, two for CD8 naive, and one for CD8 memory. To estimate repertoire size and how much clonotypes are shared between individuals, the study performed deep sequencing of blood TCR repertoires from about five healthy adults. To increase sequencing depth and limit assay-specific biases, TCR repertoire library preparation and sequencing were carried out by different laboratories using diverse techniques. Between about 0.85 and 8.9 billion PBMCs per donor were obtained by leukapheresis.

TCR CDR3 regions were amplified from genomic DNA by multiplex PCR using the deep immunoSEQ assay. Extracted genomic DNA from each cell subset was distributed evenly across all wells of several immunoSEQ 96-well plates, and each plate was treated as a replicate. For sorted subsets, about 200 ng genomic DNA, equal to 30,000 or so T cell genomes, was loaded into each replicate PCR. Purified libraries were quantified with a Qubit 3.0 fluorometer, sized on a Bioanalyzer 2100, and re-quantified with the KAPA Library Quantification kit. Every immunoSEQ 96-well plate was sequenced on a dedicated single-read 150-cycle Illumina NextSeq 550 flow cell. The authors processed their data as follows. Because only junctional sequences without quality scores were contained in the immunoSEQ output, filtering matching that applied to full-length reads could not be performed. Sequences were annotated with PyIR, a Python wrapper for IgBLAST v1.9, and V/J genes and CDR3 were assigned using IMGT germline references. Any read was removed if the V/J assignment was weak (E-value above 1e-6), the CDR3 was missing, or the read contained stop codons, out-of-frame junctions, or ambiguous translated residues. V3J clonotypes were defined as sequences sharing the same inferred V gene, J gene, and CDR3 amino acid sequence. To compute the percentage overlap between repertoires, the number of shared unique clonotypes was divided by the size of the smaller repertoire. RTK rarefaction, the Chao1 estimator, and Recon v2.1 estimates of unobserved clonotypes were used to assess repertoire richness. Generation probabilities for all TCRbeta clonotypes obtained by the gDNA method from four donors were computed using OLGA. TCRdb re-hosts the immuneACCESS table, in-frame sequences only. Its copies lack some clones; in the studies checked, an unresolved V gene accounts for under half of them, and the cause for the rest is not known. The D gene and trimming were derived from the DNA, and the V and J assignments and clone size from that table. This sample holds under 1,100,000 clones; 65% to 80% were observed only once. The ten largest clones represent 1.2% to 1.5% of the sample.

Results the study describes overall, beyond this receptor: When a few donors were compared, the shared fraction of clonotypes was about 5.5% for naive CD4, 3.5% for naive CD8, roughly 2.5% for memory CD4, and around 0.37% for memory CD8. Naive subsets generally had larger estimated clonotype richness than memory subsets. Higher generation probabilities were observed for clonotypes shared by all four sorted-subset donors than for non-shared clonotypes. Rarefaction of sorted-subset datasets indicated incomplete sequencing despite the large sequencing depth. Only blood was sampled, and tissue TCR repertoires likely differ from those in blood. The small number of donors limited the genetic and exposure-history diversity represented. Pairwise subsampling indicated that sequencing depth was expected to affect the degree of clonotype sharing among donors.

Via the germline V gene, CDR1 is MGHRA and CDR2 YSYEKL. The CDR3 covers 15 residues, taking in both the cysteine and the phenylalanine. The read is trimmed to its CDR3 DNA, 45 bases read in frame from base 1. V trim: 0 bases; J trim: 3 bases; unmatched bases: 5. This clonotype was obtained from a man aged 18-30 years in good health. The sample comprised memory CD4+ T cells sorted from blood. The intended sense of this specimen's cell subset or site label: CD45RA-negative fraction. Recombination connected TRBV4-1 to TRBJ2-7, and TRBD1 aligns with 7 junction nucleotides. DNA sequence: TGCGCCAGCAGCCAAGATGACAGGGCCCGCTACGAGCAGTACTTC. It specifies CASSQDDRARYEQYF.